Following are 27 T cell receptor beta chains from one sample sequenced in a study of regulatory T cells in long-lasting Graves disease. The time point: newly diagnosed GD, antithyroid drugs for less than 3 months. PBMCs provided the RNA from which the TCR library was made. Combining iRepertoire HTBI primers with Arm-PCR of CDR3 regions, the authors built TCR beta libraries. TCRdb re-derived calls from the multiplex PCR reads in MiXCR, one entry per CDR3 protein. Among fewer than 650,000 distinct CDR3 sequences listed, under 20% were seen once. The same sample was also studied in work on T cells in Graves' hyperthyroidism and ophthalmopathy.

The sample consisted of peripheral blood mononuclear cells (PBMCs), taken at new diagnosis, from a patient treated with antithyroid drugs. The receptors come from a woman aged 25 to 39 with Graves disease.

In this sample, this clonotype turned up a few times. The J gene is TRBJ2-3, the V gene TRBV7-6, with 7 bases matching TRBD2. Germline V CDR1 and CDR2: SGHVS, FNYEAQ. This CDR3 region has 16 residues. After removal of 1 base from V and 1 base from J, the junction contained 5 bases not matched to a gene. The CDR3 DNA is TGTGCCAGCAGCTTAGGGTCTAGCGGTGGCACAGATACGCAGTATTTT. It translates to CASSLGSSGGTDTQYF.

To note about this clonotype: One base away lies a much larger clone, so this may be a sequencing read error. V usage is TRBV7-2 and J usage is TRBJ2-7, with 7 bases aligning to TRBD2. This CDR3 has 14 amino acids. CDR1 SGHTA and CDR2 FQGNSA come from the germline V gene. CDR3 sequence reads: CASSLAGLTYKQYF. The DNA for the CDR3 is TGTGCCAGCAGCTTAGCGGGACTAACCTACAAGCAGTACTTC.

The table lists this clonotype with a few counts. This chain links TRBV7-2 with TRBJ2-2; D is possibly TRBD1 or TRBD2 (6 bases each). V was cut by 6 bases and J by 4 bases, with 15 bases left in between. This CDR3 is built from 15 residues. Germline values: CDR1 SGHTA, CDR2 FQGNSA. CDR3 residues: CASSYGGGTTGELFF. CDR3 sequence (DNA): TGTGCCAGCAGTTATGGGGGCGGGACCACCGGGGAGCTGTTTTTT.

This clonotype was found many times. The chain employs TRBV3-1 and TRBJ1-5; D might be TRBD1 (6 bases). Germline V gene sequence: CDR1 LGHDT, CDR2 YNNKEL (reference sequence). The length of the CDR3 is 14 residues. Deletions cut 7 bases from V and 0 bases from J, with 10 bases between. The CDR3: CASTQGISNQPQHF. The DNA of the CDR3 is TGTGCCAGCACCCAGGGGATTAGCAATCAGCCCCAGCATTTT.

This clonotype was counted a few times. The chain links TRBV3-1 to TRBJ1-1; possibly TRBD1 for D (5 bases). CDR1 is LGHDT, CDR2 YNNKEL, per germline (reference sequence). CDR3 size: 14 residues. Trimming took 4 bases from V and 4 from J, leaving 13 bases between them. The CDR3 region is CASSLAVRGTEAFF. Here the CDR3 DNA reads TGTGCCAGCAGCCTTGCCGTGAGGGGCACTGAAGCTTTCTTT.

This clonotype was recorded many times. This chain connects TRBV2 to TRBJ2-1; 7 nucleotides agree with TRBD2. Trimming cost V 8 bases and J 9 bases; bases outside gene matches: 7. CDR1 and CDR2 (germline): SNHLY, FYNNEI. This CDR3 has 12 amino acids. The CDR3 is CASGAAGVEQFF. The CDR3 DNA is TGTGCCAGCGGGGCCGCGGGGGTTGAGCAGTTCTTC.

As concerns this clonotype: It is likely a read error: a sequence one base away is far more abundant. The CDR3 region has the DNA TGTGCCAGCAGACCGCTACTGGATAAACAAGAGACCCAGTACTTC. It encodes CASRPLLDKQETQYF. The J gene is TRBJ2-5, the V gene TRBV27, with unresolved D. V was cut by 6 bases and J by 2 bases, with 16 bases left in between. Germline CDR1 reads MNHEY; CDR2 reads SMNVEV (reference sequence). CDR3 length: 15 residues.

This clonotype turned up a few times. V and J are TRBV28 and TRBJ2-5; TRBD1 aligns across 11 bases. The ends lost 5 bases at V and 4 bases at J; junction bases unmatched: 15. Germline values: CDR1 MDHEN, CDR2 SYDVKM. The CDR3 loop spans 18 amino acids. The CDR3 protein is CASSPVTGQGAKGETQYF. The CDR3 DNA reads as TGTGCCAGCAGTCCAGTTACCGGACAGGGGGCTAAGGGAGAGACCCAGTACTTC.

This clonotype was counted many times. This chain connects TRBV2 to TRBJ2-1, with D perhaps assigned TRBD1 or TRBD2 (5 bases each). Germline V CDR1 and CDR2: SNHLY, FYNNEI. The CDR3 length is 14 residues. V dropped 4 bases and J dropped 5 bases, with 12 bases sitting between them. In DNA, the CDR3 is TGTGCCAGCAGTGGGCCCAAGGGACACAATGAGCAGTTCTTC. Its protein is CASSGPKGHNEQFF.

This clonotype was counted between two and nine times. The genes are TRBV5-1 and TRBJ2-1; TRBD1 aligns across 7 bases. Germline-derived CDR1 and CDR2 are SGHRS and YFSETQ. J was trimmed by 8 bases and V by 6 bases; bases with no gene match: 8. The CDR3 covers 13 residues. The CDR3 sequence: CASNDRARDEQFF. CDR3 nucleotides: TGCGCCAGCAACGACAGGGCCCGGGATGAGCAGTTCTTC.

This rearrangement joins TRBV3-1 to TRBJ2-2, with D possibly being TRBD1 (6 bases). The germline CDR1 and CDR2 sequences are LGHDT and YNNKEL (reference sequence). The CDR3 contains 13 residues. Trimming cost V 4 bases and J 7 bases, with 10 bases left between them. CDR3: CASSLGTLGELFF. CDR3 coding DNA: TGTGCCAGCAGCCTAGGGACACTCGGGGAGCTGTTTTTT.

This clonotype was recorded only once. A far bigger clonotype differs at one base, so this is likely a read error. This rearrangement joins TRBV12-3 or TRBV12-4 to TRBJ1-4; D ambiguous. V was cut by 5 bases and J by 12 bases, with 10 bases left in between. This CDR3 has 11 amino acids. CDR3 protein: CASSLGEELFF. CDR3 nucleotide sequence: TGTGCCAGCAGTCTCGGAGAAGAACTGTTTTTT.

The rearrangement uses TRBV18 and TRBJ2-3; possibly TRBD1 for D (5 bases). CDR3 size: 15 residues. Trimming shortened V by 1 base and J by 0 bases, and 8 bases separated the two germline ends. Germline values: CDR1 KGHSH, CDR2 LQKENI. The CDR3 coding sequence is TGTGCCAGCTCACCACAGGGGTTTAGCACAGATACGCAGTATTTT. The encoded protein is CASSPQGFSTDTQYF.

This clonotype came up many times. The V call is TRBV3-1, the J call TRBJ2-7; D unclear. Per germline, CDR1 LGHDT and CDR2 YNNKEL (reference sequence). The CDR3 length is 13 residues. V shed 1 base and J shed 2 bases, with 6 bases lying between them. CDR3 nucleotide sequence: TGTGCCAGCAGCCAAGTTCAGGCCTACGAGCAGTACTTC. Its translation is CASSQVQAYEQYF.

This clonotype was counted at least ten times. This rearrangement joins TRBV2 to TRBJ1-3; tentative D call: TRBD1 (6 bases). Germline loops: CDR1 SNHLY, CDR2 FYNNEI. Trimming stripped 6 bases from V and 7 bases from J, with 16 bases between. The CDR3 has 14 amino acids. For the CDR3, the DNA is TGTGCCAGCAGCCAAGGGGGGGGCTGGAACACCATATATTTT. It specifies CASSQGGGWNTIYF. Filled out from reference TRBV2 and TRBJ1-3, the complete variable domain reads EPEVTQTPSHQVTQMGQEVILRCVPISNHLYFYWYRQILGQKVEFLVSFYNNEISEKSEIFDDQFSVERPDGSNFTLKIRSTKLEDSAMYFCASSQGGGWNTIYFGEGSWLTVV.

This clonotype was detected a few times. The V and J genes are TRBV28 and TRBJ2-4, with a tentative D call TRBD2 (5 bases). The CDR3 loop spans 16 amino acids. The germline gives CDR1 MDHEN, CDR2 SYDVKM. With 10 bases removed from V and 0 bases from J, the gap between germline ends came to 19 bases. In DNA form, the CDR3 reads TGTGCCACCGCCGACCGGGATATACTAGCCAAAAACATTCAGTACTTC. Its translation: CATADRDILAKNIQYF.

This rearrangement joins TRBV5-1 to TRBJ1-1; D unclear. The germline gives CDR1 SGHRS, CDR2 YFSETQ. V was shortened by 4 bases and J by 5 bases, with 15 bases between the two germline ends. CDR3 size: 14 residues. The CDR3, as DNA: TGCGCCAGCAGCCCAAACAGTGTTTTAACTGAAGCTTTCTTT. Protein: CASSPNSVLTEAFF. Together with reference TRBV5-1 and TRBJ1-1, the CDR3 gives the full variable domain: KAGVTQTPRYLIKTRGQQVTLSCSPISGHRSVSWYQQTPGQGLQFLFEYFSETQRNKGNFPGRFSGRQFSNSRSEMNVSTLELGDSALYLCASSPNSVLTEAFFGQGTRLTVV.

This chain connects TRBV27 to TRBJ2-1; 10 bases are a match to TRBD2. The germline gives CDR1 MNHEY, CDR2 SMNVEV (reference sequence). The CDR3 loop spans 15 amino acids. V shed 3 bases, J shed 10 bases, and the junction held 9 bases outside the gene matches. In nucleotides, the CDR3 is TGTGCCAGCAGTTTTTCGGCTAGCGGGAGTAACGAGCAGTTCTTC. The encoded protein is CASSFSASGSNEQFF.

This clonotype has just a few counts. V is TRBV6-1 and J is TRBJ1-6; TRBD1 matches at 9 bases. The CDR3 has 15 residues. Trimming cost V 6 bases and J 7 bases; bases outside gene matches: 7. Germline loops: CDR1 MNHNS, CDR2 SASEGT. The CDR3 spells CASRRQGVVNSPLHF. For the CDR3, the DNA is TGTGCCAGCAGGAGACAGGGGGTTGTGAATTCACCCCTCCACTTT.

This clonotype was detected ten times or more. The chain joins TRBV15 to TRBJ2-7; D may be TRBD1 or TRBD2 (5 bases each). The V gene lost 5 bases and the J gene lost 2 bases, with 13 bases spanning the gap. The CDR3 loop spans 14 amino acids. Germline CDR1 and CDR2: LNHNV and YYDKDF (reference sequence). The CDR3 protein is CATSPGTAAYEQYF. Written as DNA, the CDR3 is TGTGCCACCAGCCCAGGGACGGCGGCCTACGAGCAGTACTTC.

The sample holds many counts of this clonotype. This sequence joins TRBV28 and TRBJ1-4; D gene uncertain. Trimming took off 2 bases at V and 0 bases at J, with 7 bases between the two ends. CDR1 is MDHEN, CDR2 SYDVKM, per germline. This CDR3 has 15 amino acids. CDR3 in amino acids: CASSLRVATNEKLFF. The CDR3 region has the DNA TGTGCCAGCAGTTTAAGGGTTGCAACTAATGAAAAACTGTTTTTT.

This clonotype was seen ten or more times. The gene calls are TRBV5-1 and TRBJ2-3; D gene uncertain. Germline loops: CDR1 SGHRS, CDR2 YFSETQ. Trimming stripped 4 bases from V and 3 bases from J, with 6 bases between. CDR3 length: 12 residues. The CDR3 DNA reads as TGCGCCAGCAGCAAGACGACAGATACGCAGTATTTT. Amino acids: CASSKTTDTQYF.

The chain combines TRBV2 with TRBJ1-1, with D possibly matching TRBD1 (5 bases). This CDR3 is built from 12 residues. Germline V gene sequence: CDR1 SNHLY, CDR2 FYNNEI. With 6 bases removed from V and 8 bases from J, the gap between germline ends came to 13 bases. As DNA, the CDR3 is TGTGCCAGCAGGGCGGGGGGGTCCGAAGCTTTCTTT. Protein sequence: CASRAGGSEAFF.

A remark on this clonotype: A read error may account for a junction end that differs from germline. The rearrangement uses TRBV28 and TRBJ2-2; TRBD1 matches 7 bases. CDR1 MDHEN and CDR2 SYDVKM come from the germline V gene. The CDR3 is 16 amino acids. The CDR3 reads CTSSLPGQVDTGELFF. The CDR3 bases are TGTACCAGCAGTTTACCCGGACAGGTTGACACCGGGGAGCTGTTTTTT.

This chain links TRBV16 with TRBJ2-3; D remains ambiguous. Germline V lookup: CDR1 KGHSY, CDR2 FQNENV. The CDR3 runs to 15 residues. V lost 3 bases and J lost 5, with 15 bases in between. As DNA, the CDR3 is TGTGCCAGCAGCCAGCTCTCGTTAGCCGGAGATACGCAGTATTTT. It yields the protein CASSQLSLAGDTQYF.

A few counts support this clonotype. The J gene is TRBJ2-1, the V gene TRBV6-1; tentative D call: TRBD2 (6 bases). V was clipped by 6 bases and J by 10 bases, with 16 bases between them. The CDR3 totals 13 residues. Germline CDR1 reads MNHNS; CDR2 reads SASEGT. The CDR3 spells CASRGLAGAEQFF. The DNA of the CDR3 is TGTGCCAGCAGGGGACTGGCCGGGGCCGAGCAGTTCTTC.

This clonotype was detected ten times or more. As DNA, the CDR3 is TGTGCCAGCAGTTTAATGGGGACAGGCTCCTACGAGCAGTACTTC. Translated, it gives CASSLMGTGSYEQYF. The chain couples TRBV12-3 or TRBV12-4 to TRBJ2-7, with TRBD1 matching 8 bases. With V trimmed by 2 bases and J by 0 bases, 3 bases remained unmatched. The CDR3 is 15 residues long.